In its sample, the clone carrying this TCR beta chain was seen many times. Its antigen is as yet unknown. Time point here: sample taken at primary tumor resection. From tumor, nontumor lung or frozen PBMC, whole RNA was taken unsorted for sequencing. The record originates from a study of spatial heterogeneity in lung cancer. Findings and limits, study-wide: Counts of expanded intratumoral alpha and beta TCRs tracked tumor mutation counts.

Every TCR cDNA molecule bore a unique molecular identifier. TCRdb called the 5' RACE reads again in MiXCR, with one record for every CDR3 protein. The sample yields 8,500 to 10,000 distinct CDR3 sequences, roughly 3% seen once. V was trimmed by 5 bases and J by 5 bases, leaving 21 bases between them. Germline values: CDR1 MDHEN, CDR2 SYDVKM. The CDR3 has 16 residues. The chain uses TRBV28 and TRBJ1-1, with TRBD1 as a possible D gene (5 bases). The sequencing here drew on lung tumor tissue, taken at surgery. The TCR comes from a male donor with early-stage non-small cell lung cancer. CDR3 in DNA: TGTGCCAGCAGTCCCTGGGACCGCATCGTGGGGACTGAAGCTTTCTTT. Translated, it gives CASSPWDRIVGTEAFF.